This T cell receptor (beta chain) was found in a study of STAT3 mutations in large granular lymphocyte leukemia. Study-wide results and caveats: Every T-LGLL patient had at least one immunodominant TCRbeta clonotype. Clonal expansion was inferred from samples taken at other timepoints.

Concerning this clone itself: Its antigen is as yet unknown.

The CDR3 has 15 residues. Germline V gene data show CDR1 as SGHTA and CDR2 as FQGNSA. Trimming removed 1 base from V and 9 bases from J, with 16 bases in between. Clones were read by immunoSEQ multiplex PCR, and TCRdb kept only the in-frame ones, dropping some. The sample comprises over 9,000 clones, roughly 90% of which are singletons, and 60% to 70% rests with the top ten. The clonotype originates from a man between 60 and 70 years old with T-cell large granular lymphocyte leukemia. Some clones in this sample may be carry-over from other donors' samples. Sequences were obtained from peripheral blood mononuclear cells. The V and J genes are TRBV7-2 and TRBJ2-1; D is unresolved. CDR3 sequence: CASSLEGLGGSEQFF. The CDR3 nucleotides read TGTGCCAGCAGCTTAGAAGGGCTAGGTGGTAGTGAGCAGTTCTTC.